The TCR beta chain under discussion was sequenced for a study of T cell responses to AZD1222 COVID-19 vaccine. Some second doses came at about 4 weeks and others at about 12 weeks; these were pooled. Study-wide findings and caveats: Repertoires were obtained solely post-peak T cell response. Clonal diversity was possibly underestimated; the donors were predominantly white British and more often female. Seropositive status at baseline applied to only a handful of AZD1222 recipients.

Looked up from germline, CDR1 is LNHDA and CDR2 is SQIVND (reference sequence). V lost 3 bases and J 2 bases, leaving 5 bases between the germline ends. The CDR3 sequence is 13 residues long. Repertoires were generated with immunoSEQ multiplex PCR, while TCRdb's copy carries only in-frame clones and drops some. The sample has over 140,000 clones; more than 85% are singletons. Comment on this clone: Its target is unknown.

The chain uses TRBV19 and TRBJ1-5; no definite D call. The specimen was peripheral blood, collected 28 days after the second AZD1222 dose. This clonotype was sampled from an adult who received the AZD1222 COVID-19 vaccine. The CDR3 nucleotides read TGTGCCAGTAGTATTCGGGGCAATCAGCCCCAGCATTTT. Protein: CASSIRGNQPQHF.